This T cell receptor (beta chain) was retrieved from a study of T cells in Graves' hyperthyroidism and ophthalmopathy. Looking at the study overall: Peripheral blood was collected at initial diagnosis, before any treatment.

The CDR3 covers 11 residues. Germline V gene lookup returns CDR1 SQVTM and CDR2 ANQGSEA. With 3 bases removed from V and 10 bases from J, the gap between germline ends came to 12 bases. Study-wide findings and caveats: Ophthalmopathy cases were set apart from stable hyperthyroidism by a 13 V-J model. Among thyroid clonotypes expanded above 0.001, most also appeared in blood.

Amplification of TCR beta CDR3 regions was performed using RNA transcripts as template. The HTBI set primed first-round TCR CDR3 RT-PCR. Via MiXCR, TCRdb re-called the multiplex PCR reads, giving one row per CDR3 protein. This table has hundreds of thousands of distinct CDR3 sequences, approximately 25% appearing once. This clonotype was counted many times. Antigen specificity is unknown. The J gene is TRBJ1-1, the V gene TRBV29-1; D perhaps matches TRBD1 (5 bases). Sequencing used blood. The sequence was collected from a woman in her 30s with Graves' ophthalmopathy. CDR3 amino acids: CSVEQGLIAFF. The CDR3 DNA follows: TGCAGCGTTGAGCAGGGCCTCATAGCTTTCTTT.